This T cell receptor (beta chain) was documented in a study of identical twins. Using its own MiXCR run on the 5' RACE reads, TCRdb lists one record per CDR3 protein. The sample has hundreds of thousands of distinct CDR3 sequences, 7.5% seen once. Overall study results and limits: The presence of invariant MAIT and iNKT cells could partly confound analyses of zero-insertion sequences.

As for this clonotype: The antigen is unknown.

These same data were also listed under a study on yellow fever vaccine responses in identical twins.

The sample taken for sequencing was memory (CD45RO+) T cells sorted from blood. The sequence was obtained from a woman aged 18-29 years in good health.

DNA for the CDR3: TGTGCCAGCTCACGACTACTACAGGGGAACAATGAGCAGTTCTTC. Translated: CASSRLLQGNNEQFF. The J gene is TRBJ2-1, the V gene TRBV18, with 7 bases identical to TRBD1. CDR3 length: 15 residues. V gave up 4 bases and J gave up 5 bases; unmatched junction bases: 8. The germline CDR1 and CDR2 sequences are KGHSH and LQKENI.